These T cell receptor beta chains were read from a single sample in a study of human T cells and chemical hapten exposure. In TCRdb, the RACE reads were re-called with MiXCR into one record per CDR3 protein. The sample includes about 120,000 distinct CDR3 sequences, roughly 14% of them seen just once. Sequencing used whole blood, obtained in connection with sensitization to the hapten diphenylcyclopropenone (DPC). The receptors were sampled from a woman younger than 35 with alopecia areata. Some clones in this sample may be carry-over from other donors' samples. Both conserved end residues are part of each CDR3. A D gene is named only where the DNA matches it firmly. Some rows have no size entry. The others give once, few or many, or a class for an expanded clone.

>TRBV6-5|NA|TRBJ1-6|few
CASSYDTGRVDLHF
TGTGCCAGCAGTTACGACACGGGGAGGGTGGATCTCCACTTT
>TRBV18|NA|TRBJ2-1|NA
CASSPPSRSYNEQFF
TGTGCCAGCTCACCACCGTCCCGCTCCTACAATGAGCAGTTCTTC
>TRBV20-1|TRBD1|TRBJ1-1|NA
CSARTGQGGTEAFF
TGCAGTGCTAGGACGGGACAGGGGGGCACTGAAGCTTTCTTT
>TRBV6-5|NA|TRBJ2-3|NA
CASSYSRRADTQYF
TGTGCCAGCAGTTACTCACGCAGGGCAGATACGCAGTATTTT
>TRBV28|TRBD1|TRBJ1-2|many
CASSSRQGKGYGYTF
TGTGCCAGCAGTTCCCGACAGGGGAAGGGCTATGGCTACACCTTC
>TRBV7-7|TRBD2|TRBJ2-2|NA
CASSTGLGAGELFF
TGTGCCAGCTCCACGGGACTAGGGGCCGGGGAGCTGTTTTTT
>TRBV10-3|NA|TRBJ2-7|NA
CAISESRDEQYF
TGTGCCATCAGCGAGTCAAGGGACGAGCAGTACTTC
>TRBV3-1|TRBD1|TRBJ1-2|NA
CASSTGTGKYGYTF
TGTGCCAGCAGCACCGGGACAGGGAAGTATGGCTACACCTTC
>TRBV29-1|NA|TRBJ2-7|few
CSVVGYHEQYF
TGCAGCGTTGTCGGGTACCACGAGCAGTACTTC
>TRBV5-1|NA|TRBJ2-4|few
CASSLDRAKNIQYF
TGCGCCAGCAGCTTGGATAGGGCCAAAAACATTCAGTACTTC
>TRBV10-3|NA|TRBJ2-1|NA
CAISESYNEQFF
TGTGCCATCAGTGAGTCTTACAATGAGCAGTTCTTC
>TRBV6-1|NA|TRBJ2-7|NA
CASSASLGAYEQYF
TGTGCCAGCAGTGCTTCCCTGGGGGCCTACGAGCAGTACTTC
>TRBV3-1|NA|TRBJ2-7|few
CASSQVAARFFEQYF
TGTGCCAGCAGCCAAGTCGCGGCCCGGTTTTTCGAGCAGTACTTC
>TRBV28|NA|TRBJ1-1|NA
CASSLRLEAFF
TGTGCCAGCAGTTTACGACTTGAAGCTTTCTTT
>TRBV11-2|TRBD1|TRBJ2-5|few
CASSSGGAGTQYF
TGTGCCAGCAGCTCAGGGGGCGCGGGGACCCAGTACTTC
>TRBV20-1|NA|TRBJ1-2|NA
CSASPRVNYGYTF
TGCAGTGCTAGTCCTCGGGTGAACTATGGCTACACCTTC
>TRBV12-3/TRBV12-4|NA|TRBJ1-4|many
CASSFSREKLFF
TGTGCCAGCAGTTTTAGTCGGGAAAAACTGTTTTTT
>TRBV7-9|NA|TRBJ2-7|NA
CASSPRGGYEQYF
TGTGCCAGCAGCCCCAGGGGGGGGTACGAGCAGTACTTC
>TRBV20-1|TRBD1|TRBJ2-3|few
CSAQTDRSITDTQYF
TGCAGTGCTCAAACGGACAGGTCGATCACAGATACGCAGTATTTT
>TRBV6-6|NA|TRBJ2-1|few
CASSFAGPSYNEQFF
TGTGCCAGCAGTTTCGCGGGACCCTCCTACAATGAGCAGTTCTTC
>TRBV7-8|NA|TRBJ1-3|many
CASSSSLGSGNTIYF
TGTGCCAGCAGCTCTAGCCTAGGGAGCGGAAACACCATATATTTT
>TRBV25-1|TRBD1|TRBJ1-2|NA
CASSAQAGGGYTF
TGTGCCAGCAGTGCCCAGGCAGGGGGAGGCTACACCTTC
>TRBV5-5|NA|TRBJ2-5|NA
CASSFGTFETQYF
TGTGCCAGCAGCTTCGGAACATTCGAGACCCAGTACTTC
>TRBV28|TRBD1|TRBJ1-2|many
CASSLLGQGGYGYTF
TGTGCCAGCAGTTTATTGGGACAGGGCGGCTATGGCTACACCTTC
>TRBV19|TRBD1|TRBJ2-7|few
CASSPRPGQVYEQYF
TGTGCCAGTAGTCCCAGGCCGGGACAGGTCTACGAGCAGTACTTC
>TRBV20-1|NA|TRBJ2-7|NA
CSASGGRGGSFAEQYF
TGCAGTGCTTCTGGCGGTCGGGGCGGCTCGTTCGCCGAGCAGTACTTC
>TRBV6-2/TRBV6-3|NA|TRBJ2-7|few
CASSYSSVHEQYF
TGTGCCAGCAGTTACTCGTCAGTCCACGAGCAGTACTTC
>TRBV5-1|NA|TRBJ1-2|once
CASSLEGSNYGYTF
TGCGCCAGCAGCTTAGAAGGGTCCAACTATGGCTACACCTTC
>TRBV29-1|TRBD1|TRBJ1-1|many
CSTRQGDMNTEAFF
TGCAGCACCCGACAGGGAGACATGAACACTGAAGCTTTCTTT
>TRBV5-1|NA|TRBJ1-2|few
CASSLYSREDGYTF
TGCGCCAGCAGCTTGTACTCCAGGGAGGATGGCTACACCTTC
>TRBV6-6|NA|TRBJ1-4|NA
CASSYSSQTSKLFF
TGTGCCAGCAGTTACTCGTCCCAAACCAGCAAACTGTTTTTT
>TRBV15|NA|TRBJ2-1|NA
CATRHDRNEQFF
TGTGCCACCAGGCATGACAGGAATGAGCAGTTCTTC
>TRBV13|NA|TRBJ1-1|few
CASSPGQPNTEAFF
TGTGCCAGCAGCCCTGGACAGCCGAACACTGAAGCTTTCTTT
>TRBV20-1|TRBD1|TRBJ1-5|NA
CSARTGVSNQPQHF
TGCAGTGCTCGGACAGGGGTTAGCAATCAGCCCCAGCATTTT
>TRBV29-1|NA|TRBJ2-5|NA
CSAGPQGRETQYF
TGCAGCGCCGGGCCCCAGGGACGGGAGACCCAGTACTTC
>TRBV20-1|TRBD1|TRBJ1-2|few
CSARQGAVGYTF
TGCAGTGCTAGACAGGGGGCGGTCGGCTACACCTTC
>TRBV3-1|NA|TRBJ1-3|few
CASSRTDGLGNTIYF
TGTGCCAGCAGCCGTACGGACGGTCTCGGAAACACCATATATTTT
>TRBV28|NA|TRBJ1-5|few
CASTLSGLRQPQHF
TGTGCCAGCACCCTAAGCGGGTTGAGGCAGCCCCAGCATTTT